Given below is one T cell receptor beta chain in context. Its cognate antigen is unknown. This specimen belongs to a study of shared clonotypes between healthy human individuals. Findings and limits, study-wide: Donor scarcity curtailed the genetic and exposure-history diversity represented herein.

The CDR3 covers 15 residues. With 2 bases removed from V and 0 bases from J, the gap between germline ends came to 9 bases. Germline lookup yields CDR1 ENHRY and CDR2 SYGVKD. TCRdb keeps only in-frame clones here, not all; method: immunoSEQ multiplex PCR. This table has 470,000 or so clones, around four fifths appearing once. The sequence was obtained from a woman in her forties in good health. Some clones in this sample may be carry-over from other donors' samples. The chain is built from TRBV10-3 and TRBJ2-3, with a tentative D call TRBD2 (6 bases). Material for sequencing was PBMCs. The CDR3 DNA follows: TGTGCCATCAGTGAGAGAAGCGGGAGCACAGATACGCAGTATTTT. Encoded protein: CAISERSGSTDTQYF.